This entry lists 5 T cell receptor beta chains sequenced from one sample in a study of blood T cell repertoires in COVID-19. Sequenced by immunoSEQ multiplex PCR; TCRdb stores in-frame clones only, minus some. The sample carries 150,000 to 200,000 clones, around 90% recorded once. Sequencing was carried out using PBMCs or T cells enriched from blood (not recorded which). The receptors were sampled from a woman aged 25 to 39 who had recovered from COVID-19.

This chain joins TRBV13 and TRBJ1-2, with a possible D match to TRBD1 (5 bases). The germline V gene encodes CDR1 PRHDT and CDR2 FYEKMQ (reference sequence). The CDR3 has 14 residues. With 4 bases removed from V and 4 bases from J, the gap between germline ends came to 13 bases. CDR3 in amino acids: CASSSGTGGYGYTF. CDR3 sequence (DNA): TGTGCCAGCAGCTCCGGGACTGGCGGCTATGGCTACACCTTC.

The chain recombines TRBV28 with TRBJ2-7; D gene unclear. The CDR3 has 12 residues. The germline V gene encodes CDR1 MDHEN and CDR2 SYDVKM. The germline V and J ends were trimmed by 6 bases and 5 bases, with 11 bases remaining between them. The DNA for the CDR3 is TGTGCCAGCAGCCTACCAAACGACGAGCAGTACTTC. This sequence encodes CASSLPNDEQYF. The whole variable domain, remainder taken from reference TRBV28 and TRBJ2-7, is DVKVTQSSRYLVKRTGEKVFLECVQDMDHENMFWYRQDPGLGLRLIYFSYDVKMKEKGDIPEGYSVSREKKERFSLILESASTNQTSMYLCASSLPNDEQYFGPGTRLTVT.

The V and J genes are TRBV3-1 (or the pseudogene TRBV3-2) and TRBJ2-1; the D gene is possibly TRBD2 (6 bases). This CDR3 has 15 amino acids. V was shortened by 1 base and J by 2 bases, with 9 bases between the two germline ends. Germline CDR1 is LGHDT and CDR2 is YNNKEL (reference sequence). The chain's CDR3 is CASSQVADAYNEQFF. CDR3 bases: TGTGCCAGCAGCCAAGTAGCGGACGCCTACAATGAGCAGTTCTTC.

This chain connects TRBV7-9 to TRBJ2-5, with 7 bases lining up with TRBD1. V trimming: 5 bases; J trimming: 2 bases; junction bases outside the gene matches: 5. Germline lookup yields CDR1 SEHNR and CDR2 FQNEAQ (reference sequence). This CDR3 spans 14 amino acids. This CDR3 reads CASSPGTVQETQYF. CDR3 nucleotide sequence: TGTGCCAGCAGCCCCGGGACAGTACAAGAGACCCAGTACTTC.

The chain is built from TRBV7-3 and TRBJ2-1, with 7 bases that match TRBD2. The CDR3 contains 16 residues. J gave up 9 bases and V 1 base, and 12 bases lay outside the gene matches. CDR1 is SGHTA and CDR2 is FQGTGA in the germline V gene. The CDR3 loop reads CASSLNRAGVRSEQFF. Written as DNA, the CDR3 is TGTGCCAGCAGCTTAAACCGGGCGGGAGTCCGAAGTGAGCAGTTCTTC.